Reported below is one TCR beta chain. V shed 5 bases and J 6 bases; nucleotides not matched to a gene: 7. Germline V gene lookup returns CDR1 SGHAT and CDR2 FQNNGV. The CDR3 runs to 16 residues. The entry originates in a study of blood T cells in healthy people across ages. It was with a sample-barcoded 5' primer and a J-beta primer mix that a second PCR of roughly 6 to 12 cycles was run. MiXCR, run by TCRdb on the 5' RACE reads, gives a single entry per CDR3 protein. The sample contains 580,000 or so distinct CDR3 sequences, roughly 48% of which appear only once. The J gene is TRBJ2-1, the V gene TRBV11-2; 13 nucleotides match TRBD2. The sequence was obtained from a man at least 80 years old in good health. Sequenced input: blood. The CDR3 DNA sequence: TGTGCCAGCAGCCTCGGACTAGCGGGAGCCCCCAATGAGCAGTTCTTC. Amino acids: CASSLGLAGAPNEQFF.